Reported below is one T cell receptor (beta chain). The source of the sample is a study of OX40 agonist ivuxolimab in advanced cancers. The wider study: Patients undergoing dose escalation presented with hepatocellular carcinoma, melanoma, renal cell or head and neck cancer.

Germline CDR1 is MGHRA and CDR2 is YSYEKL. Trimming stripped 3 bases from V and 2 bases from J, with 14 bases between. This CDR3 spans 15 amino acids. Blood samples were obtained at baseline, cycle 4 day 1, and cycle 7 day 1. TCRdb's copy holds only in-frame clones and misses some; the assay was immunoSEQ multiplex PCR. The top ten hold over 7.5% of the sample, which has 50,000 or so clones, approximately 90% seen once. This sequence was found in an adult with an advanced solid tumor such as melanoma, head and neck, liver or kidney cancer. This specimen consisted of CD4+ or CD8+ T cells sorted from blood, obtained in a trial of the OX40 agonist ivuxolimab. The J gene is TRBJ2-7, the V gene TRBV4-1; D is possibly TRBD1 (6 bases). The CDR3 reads CASSQQTGRAYEQYF. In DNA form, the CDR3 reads TGCGCCAGCAGCCAGCAGACAGGTAGGGCCTACGAGCAGTACTTC.